This TCR beta chain is drawn from a study of PD-L1 blockade in urothelial cancer. Germline trimming cut 0 bases from V and 8 bases from J; bases unmatched to any gene: 11. CDR3 size: 17 residues. Germline assignment: CDR1 SEHNR and CDR2 FQNEAQ (reference sequence). The time point: peripheral blood 6 weeks after treatment start. This clone was recorded only once. Assay used: immunoSEQ multiplex PCR; TCRdb lists only in-frame clones, some missing. The sample contains under 60,000 clones, approximately 84% of which appear only once. The TCR comes from a man between 60 and 75 years old with urothelial cancer. The material was PBMCs, obtained around atezolizumab (anti-PD-L1) treatment. The chain couples TRBV7-9 to TRBJ2-3; 10 bases are shared with TRBD2. The DNA for the CDR3 is TGTGCCAGCAGCTTAGCCCTCTCTAGCGGGGGTATGGTTACGCAGTATTTT. Translation gives CASSLALSSGGMVTQYF.